Following are 8 T cell receptor beta chains from one sample sequenced in a study of naive and memory T cell subsets. Both TRBC1 and TRBC2 were covered by a beta constant-region primer of two equimolar oligonucleotides. The ligated cDNA underwent four PCR rounds using SP2 and nested alpha and beta constant-region primers. TCRdb re-called the UMI-ligation and nested PCR reads through MiXCR, storing one row per CDR3 protein. Found here are roughly 83,000 distinct CDR3 sequences, about 10% of them singletons; the top ten hold just over 0.13%. Their recognized antigens are unknown. Study outcomes and limitations: Naive repertoires, especially CD8, held a few larger clonotypes, possibly memory cells re-expressing CD45RA.

Sequencing was done on a sample of naive CD4+ T cells from blood. Receptors were obtained from a human donor in good health.

This clonotype has more than one count but fewer than ten. The chain employs TRBV4-3 and TRBJ1-3; no clear D gene. CDR1 and CDR2 from the germline V gene are LGHNA and YSLEER. The CDR3 consists of 16 residues. V was shortened by 1 base and J by 0 bases, with 10 bases between the two germline ends. CDR3 DNA sequence: TGCGCCAGCAGCCAAGGACCTCTGAGCTCTGGAAACACCATATATTTT. Its translation: CASSQGPLSSGNTIYF.

In its sample, this clonotype was seen a few times. Given a much more abundant clone one base away, this may be a read error. The chain employs TRBV2 and TRBJ2-7; maybe TRBD1 (6 bases). The germline CDR1 and CDR2 sequences are SNHLY and FYNNEI. The CDR3 has 12 amino acids. V was trimmed by 5 bases and J by 3 bases, leaving 8 bases between them. CDR3 in DNA: TGTGCCAGCAGTACAGGGTTCTACGAGCAGTACTTC. Protein: CASSTGFYEQYF.

The sample holds many counts of this clonotype. The chain is built from TRBV4-3 and TRBJ2-3, with TRBD1 as a possible D gene (5 bases). Trimming shortened V by 0 bases and J by 5 bases, and 12 bases separated the two germline ends. Per germline, CDR1 LGHNA and CDR2 YSLEER. This CDR3 is 15 amino acids long. The CDR3 is CASSQEGLPRDTQYF. The CDR3 nucleotides are TGCGCCAGCAGCCAAGAGGGGCTTCCCAGAGATACGCAGTATTTT.

Only a few counts were recorded for this clonotype. The rearrangement uses TRBV20-1 and TRBJ2-7; D gene uncertain. Trimming pared 6 bases from V and 1 base from J, leaving 7 bases between. The CDR3 consists of 11 residues. Germline CDR1 reads DFQATT; CDR2 reads SNEGSKA (reference sequence). CDR3 nucleotide sequence: TGCAGTGCCGTGGCTTCCTACGAGCAGTACTTC. Its translation: CSAVASYEQYF.

The chain has TRBV9 and TRBJ2-2; possibly TRBD1 for D (6 bases). This CDR3 comprises 14 residues. Per the germline V gene, CDR1 is SGDLS and CDR2 is YYNGEE. V was cut by 3 bases and J by 6 bases, with 12 bases left in between. The chain's CDR3 is CASSGTVASGELFF. The CDR3 coding sequence is TGTGCCAGCAGCGGGACAGTCGCGTCCGGGGAGCTGTTTTTT.

This clonotype was seen ten or more times. This sequence joins TRBV15 and TRBJ2-1, with 11 bases lining up with TRBD1. This CDR3 comprises 12 residues. The V gene end was trimmed by 4 bases and the J gene end by 14 bases; junction bases not matched to a gene: 4. The germline V gene encodes CDR1 LNHNV and CDR2 YYDKDF (reference sequence). CDR3 sequence (DNA): TGTGCCACCAGCAAACCGGGACAGGGGGAGTTCTTC. As protein: CATSKPGQGEFF. The full variable domain, completed using reference TRBV15 and TRBJ2-1, is DAMVIQNPRYQVTQFGKPVTLSCSQTLNHNVMYWYQQKSSQAPKLLFHYYDKDFNNEADTPDNFQSRRPNTSFCFLDIRSPGLGDTAMYLCATSKPGQGEFFGPGTRLTVL.

This sequence joins TRBV7-2 and TRBJ2-3; 13 bases agree with TRBD2. Trimming cost V 2 bases and J 5 bases; bases outside gene matches: 7. The CDR3 length is 17 residues. CDR1 and CDR2 from the germline V gene are SGHTA and FQGNSA. CDR3 bases: TGTGCCAGCAGCTTACGACTAGCGGGAGGTGCGGGAGATACGCAGTATTTT. This encodes CASSLRLAGGAGDTQYF.

This clonotype was detected only a few times. The DNA for the CDR3 is TGCGCCAGCAGCTTGACGCCAGCGACTAGCACAGATACGCAGTATTTT. Protein: CASSLTPATSTDTQYF. V and J are TRBV5-1 and TRBJ2-3; no clear D gene. CDR1 and CDR2 (germline): SGHRS, YFSETQ. V lost 1 base, J lost 0 bases, and 12 bases lay in between. This CDR3 contains 16 residues.